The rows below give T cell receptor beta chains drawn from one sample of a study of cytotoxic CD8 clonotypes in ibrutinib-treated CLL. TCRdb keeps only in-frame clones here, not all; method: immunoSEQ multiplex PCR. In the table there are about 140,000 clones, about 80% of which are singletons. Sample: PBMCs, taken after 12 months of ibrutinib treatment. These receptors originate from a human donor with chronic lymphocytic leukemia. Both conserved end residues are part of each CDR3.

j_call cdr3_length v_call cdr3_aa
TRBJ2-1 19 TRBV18 CASSPVGGTGTGSQNEQFF
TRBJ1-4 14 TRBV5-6 CASSLPKKDEKLFF
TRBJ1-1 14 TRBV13 CASSLGVQNTEAFF
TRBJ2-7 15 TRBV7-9 CASSPKGLADYEQYF
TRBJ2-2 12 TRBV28 CASRTGSGELFF
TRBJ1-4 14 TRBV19 CASRTGTTNEKLFF
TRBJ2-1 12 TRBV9 CASSVGQGAQFF
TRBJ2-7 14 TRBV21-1 CASSKARGSYEQYF
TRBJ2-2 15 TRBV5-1 CASSLALSNTGELFF
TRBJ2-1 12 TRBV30 CAWSAFSGEQFF
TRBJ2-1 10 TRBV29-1 CSVKVGEQFF
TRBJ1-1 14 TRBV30 CAWSFQPGGTEAFF
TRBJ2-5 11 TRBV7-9 CASGGLETQYF
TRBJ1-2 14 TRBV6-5 CASSYKGYGYGYTF
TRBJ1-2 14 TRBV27 CASSPTIFNYGYTF
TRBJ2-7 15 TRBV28 CASSLRFGNSYEQYF
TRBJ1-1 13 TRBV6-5 CASSAGAGTEAFF
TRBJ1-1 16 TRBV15 CATSPGGTGQNTEAFF
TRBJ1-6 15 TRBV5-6 CASSRSGQGNPPLHF
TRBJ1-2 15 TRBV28 CASSFVSGGNYGYTF